This T cell receptor beta chain appears in the sequencing data of a study of shared T cell receptors in the human thymus. Trimming at V came to 4 bases and at J to 5 bases, leaving 5 bases not matched to a gene. Germline V gene lookup returns CDR1 SGHNT and CDR2 YENEEA. The CDR3 has 14 residues. Using immunoSEQ multiplex PCR, the repertoire was profiled, and TCRdb retains in-frame clones only, with some absent. The data hold under 450,000 clones, with approximately 95% observed a single time. The chain links TRBV11-3 to TRBJ2-1; TRBD1 aligns across 7 bases. Specimen: thymocytes. This TCR was sampled from a human donor. For the CDR3, the DNA is TGTGCCAGCAGCTCGGGACAGAGGAACAATGAGCAGTTCTTC. Translating it yields CASSSGQRNNEQFF.